Given below is one TCR beta chain in context. Its antigen is unknown. Study observations and caveats: Greatest tumor Treg TCR overlap was with tumor naive CD4+ cells. Tumor memory CD4+ T cell TCR gene usage was found to cluster with blood and lymph node memory CD4+ cells and with lymph node naive CD4+ cells.

TCRdb itself ran the 5' RACE reads through MiXCR, one entry per CDR3 protein. The table shows fewer than 65,000 distinct CDR3 sequences, with nearly 30% occurring only once. Between the trimmed V and J ends, which lost 6 bases and 1 base, there was a span of 9 bases. The CDR3 contains 13 residues. Germline V lookup: CDR1 MNHNY, CDR2 SVGAGI (reference sequence). CD25-based Treg depletion was applied to purified naive CD4+ T cells. Material for sequencing was tumor-infiltrating naive CD4+ T cells sorted from the breast tumor. The subset is: naive CD4+ T cells, CD4+CD45RA+CD25-. The chain recombines TRBV6-6 with TRBJ1-1, with a tentative D call TRBD1 (5 bases). This TCR was sampled from a female donor with breast cancer. CDR3 protein: CASRNRRNTEAFF. The CDR3 nucleotides read TGTGCCAGCAGAAACAGGAGGAACACTGAAGCTTTCTTT.